This TCR beta chain comes out of a study of regulatory T cells in long-lasting Graves disease. Construction of the TCR beta libraries employed iRepertoire HTBI primers in conjunction with Arm-PCR of CDR3 regions. In the original analysis: Across the samples, identification revealed 55 to 75 TRBV and 12 to 15 TRBJ segments. A single record per CDR3 protein comes from TCRdb applying MiXCR to the multiplex PCR reads. The V and J calls were not made by the authors but by TCRdb's processing. The sample lists 200,000 to 250,000 distinct CDR3 sequences; approximately 20% were seen once. The time point: newly diagnosed GD, antithyroid drugs for less than 3 months. PBMCs were the source of the RNA used for TCR sequencing. This clonotype appeared many times. This CDR3 contains 14 residues. From germline, CDR1 is MNHEY and CDR2 SVGAGI. V was clipped by 2 bases and J by 5 bases, with 7 bases between them.

The chain is built from TRBV6-5 and TRBJ1-6, with no clear D. The input for sequencing was peripheral blood mononuclear cells (PBMCs), taken at new diagnosis, from a patient treated with antithyroid drugs. The receptor was derived from a female donor with Graves disease. CDR3 loop: CASSYKGNNSPLHF. The CDR3 nucleotides are TGTGCCAGCAGTTACAAAGGAAATAATTCACCCCTCCACTTT.